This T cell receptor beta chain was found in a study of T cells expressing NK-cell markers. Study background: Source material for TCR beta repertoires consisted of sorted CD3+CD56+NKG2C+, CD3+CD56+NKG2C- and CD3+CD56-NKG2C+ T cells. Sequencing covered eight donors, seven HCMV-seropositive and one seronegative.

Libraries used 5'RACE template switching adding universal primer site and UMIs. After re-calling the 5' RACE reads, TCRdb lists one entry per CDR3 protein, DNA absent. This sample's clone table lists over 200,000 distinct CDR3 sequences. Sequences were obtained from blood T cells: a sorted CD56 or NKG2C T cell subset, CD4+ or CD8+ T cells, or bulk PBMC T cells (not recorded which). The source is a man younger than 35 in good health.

The CDR3 loop reads CASTVIAGGPYEQYF. The V and J genes are TRBV4-2 and TRBJ2-7; the D gene TCRdb calls, TRBD2, cannot be checked with no DNA. Per the germline V gene, CDR1 is LGHNA and CDR2 is YNFKEQ. This CDR3 region has 15 residues.